The clone carrying this T cell receptor beta chain was detected a few times. Its matching antigen is unknown. Reverse transcription of all isolated RNA meant that expressed TCRB transcripts were sequenced. Profiled with immunoSEQ multiplex PCR; TCRdb holds only in-frame clones, not every one. Of 25,000 to 30,000 clones in the sample, roughly 61% were seen once. This entry is derived from a study of beta chain features in type 1 diabetes. Regarding the study as a whole: Significant though moderate, a shortening of TCRB CDR3s appeared in all four CD4+ subsets of Type 1 diabetes patients.

It was via CD45RO/CCR7/CD25/CD127/CD95/CD27 that CD4+ naive, central memory, regulatory and stem cell-like memory cells were sorted. This clonotype originated in a woman between 25 and 40 years old with type 1 diabetes. The material sequenced was Tregs from blood.

CDR3 in DNA: TGTGCCAGCAGTGCCCGACAGGGGGACTATGGCTACACCTTC. It specifies CASSARQGDYGYTF. This chain links TRBV6-1 with TRBJ1-2; 9 bases are a match to TRBD1. CDR1 and CDR2 (germline): MNHNS, SASEGT. The CDR3 totals 14 residues. Trimming cost V 4 bases and J 3 bases; bases outside gene matches: 3.